This TCR beta chain was retrieved from a study of cytomegalovirus exposure and HLA in healthy donors. Study-level results: In vitro testing confirmed a few CMV-associated chains as specific for CMV antigens. Later genetic work tied a missense DCLRE1C variant to beta-chain V and J trimming. In an earlier analysis, in approximately 630 donors, most V segments appeared productive either ~87% or ~30% of the time.

This CDR3 region has 17 residues. Germline V gene sequence: CDR1 MGHDK, CDR2 SYGVNS. V was clipped by 2 bases and J by 2 bases; unmatched bases: 8. By share, this clone counts as medium-sized (0.01 to 0.1%). No antigen is known for it. 60 Vbeta and 13 Jbeta primers were used in PCR. The data were produced by immunoSEQ multiplex PCR, yet TCRdb's version contains in-frame clones alone and is incomplete. The sample has about 170,000 clones; more than 65% are singletons. Material for sequencing was PBMCs. The TCR was taken from a male donor in good health and CMV-seronegative. This chain uses TRBV25-1 with TRBJ2-1; 8 bases agree with TRBD2. The CDR3 DNA follows: TGTGCCAGCAGTGAACCTGGGACTAGGGTCGCCTACAATGAGCAGTTCTTC. Translated: CASSEPGTRVAYNEQFF.